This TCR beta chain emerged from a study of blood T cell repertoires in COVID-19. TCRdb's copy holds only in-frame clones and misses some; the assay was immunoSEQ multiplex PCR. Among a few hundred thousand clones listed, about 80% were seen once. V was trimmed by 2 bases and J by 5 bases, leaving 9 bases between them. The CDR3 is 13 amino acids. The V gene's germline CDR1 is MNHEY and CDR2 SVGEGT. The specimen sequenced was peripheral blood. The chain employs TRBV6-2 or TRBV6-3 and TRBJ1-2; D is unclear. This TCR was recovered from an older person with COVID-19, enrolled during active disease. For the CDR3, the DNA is TGTGCCAGCAGTTACGGCGGGATATATGGCTACACCTTC. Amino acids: CASSYGGIYGYTF.